The next 12 T cell receptor beta chains were all read from a single sample in a study of sequential checkpoint blockade in melanoma. Treatment reported: randomized to nivolumab then ipilimumab (arm A) or the reverse (arm B). TCRdb's table, derived via immunoSEQ multiplex PCR, lists solely in-frame clones and lacks some. The sample has approximately 1,500 clones; 63% are singletons. This sample comprised CD8+ T cells sorted from blood (inferred from file names), obtained from a patient given nivolumab and ipilimumab in sequence. These TCRs come from a human patient with melanoma. Some clones in this sample may be carry-over from other donors' samples.

The count of this clone is one. The J gene is TRBJ2-1, the V gene TRBV7-2, with 12 bases that match TRBD2. This CDR3 spans 15 amino acids. The J segment lost 6 bases and the V segment lost 4 bases, leaving 4 bases of the junction unmatched. CDR1 and CDR2 (germline): SGHTA, FQGNSA. CDR3 DNA: TGTGCCAGCAGCTCCGGACTAGCGGGGTCCAATGAGCAGTTCTTC. Its translation: CASSSGLAGSNEQFF.

The J gene is TRBJ1-2, the V gene TRBV2; 10 bases are shared with TRBD1. The CDR3 contains 14 residues. In germline, CDR1 is SNHLY, CDR2 FYNNEI. V trimming: 7 bases; J trimming: 5 bases; junction bases outside the gene matches: 7. Here the CDR3 reads CASTGDRGPYGYTF. CDR3 coding DNA: TGTGCCAGCACCGGGGACAGGGGACCTTATGGCTACACCTTC.

This chain connects TRBV5-1 to TRBJ2-7; perhaps TRBD1 as D (5 bases). Trimming removed 2 bases at V and 3 bases at J, with 12 bases between. The CDR3 runs to 14 residues. Germline V gene lookup returns CDR1 SGHRS and CDR2 YFSETQ. The chain's CDR3 is CASSLLGDFYEQYF. CDR3 nucleotide sequence: TGCGCCAGCAGCTTATTAGGGGATTTCTACGAGCAGTACTTC.

The CDR3 DNA sequence: TGCGCCAGCAGCCAAGATAGGAAAGGGGGCTACTATGGCTACACCTTC. Amino acids: CASSQDRKGGYYGYTF. This chain connects TRBV4-3 to TRBJ1-2, with 7 positions matching TRBD1. The V segment lost 0 bases and the J segment 3 bases; nucleotides outside the gene matches: 7. The CDR3 consists of 16 residues. CDR1 is LGHNA and CDR2 is YSLEER in the germline V gene.

In its sample, this clone was seen once. This sequence joins TRBV9 and TRBJ2-3; no firm D call. The CDR3 spans 13 residues. Trimming took off 0 bases at V and 1 base at J, with 3 bases between the two ends. Germline values: CDR1 SGDLS, CDR2 YYNGEE. Written as DNA, the CDR3 is TGTGCCAGCAGCGTAGTAGGCACAGATACGCAGTATTTT. Amino acid sequence: CASSVVGTDTQYF.

V and J are TRBV4-2 and TRBJ2-3; TRBD1 matches at 10 bases. J gave up 4 bases and V 4 bases, and 5 bases lay outside the gene matches. Germline CDR1 is LGHNA and CDR2 is YNFKEQ. The CDR3 sequence is 15 residues long. The CDR3 coding sequence is TGTGCCAGCAGCCCAGGGACAGGGGAGGCAGATACGCAGTATTTT. Its translation: CASSPGTGEADTQYF.

This chain connects TRBV27 to TRBJ2-1; D may be TRBD2 (6 bases). V shed 1 base and J shed 4 bases, with 17 bases lying between them. Germline CDR1 and CDR2: MNHEY and SMNVEV (reference sequence). The CDR3 length is 17 residues. The CDR3, as DNA: TGTGCCAGCAGTTTATGGTACGGGGGACCTATTTACAATGAGCAGTTCTTC. Amino acids: CASSLWYGGPIYNEQFF.

The genes are TRBV19 and TRBJ1-1; 8 bases fit TRBD1. With 4 bases clipped from V and 1 base from J, the junction kept 2 bases outside the gene matches. The germline V gene has CDR1 LNHDA and CDR2 SQIVND (reference sequence). There are 14 residues in the CDR3. CDR3 DNA: TGTGCCAGTAGTACAGGGGGCGCGAACACTGAAGCTTTCTTT. Amino acids: CASSTGGANTEAFF.

The rearrangement uses TRBV29-1 and TRBJ2-5, with a possible D match to TRBD1 (6 bases). Germline V gene lookup returns CDR1 SQVTM and CDR2 ANQGSEA. V was shortened by 1 base and J by 5 bases, with 20 bases between the two germline ends. The CDR3 loop spans 16 amino acids. CDR3: CSVEGQQGPPWETQYF. CDR3 nucleotides: TGCAGCGTTGAAGGGCAACAGGGTCCTCCCTGGGAGACCCAGTACTTC.

This chain connects TRBV5-1 to TRBJ2-5; D gene ambiguous. The end of the DNA is better explained by TRBJ2-7, so the J call may be wrong. The CDR3 has 12 residues. Germline CDR1 is SGHRS and CDR2 is YFSETQ. The CDR3 region is CASSLDNYEQYF. CDR3 DNA sequence: TGCGCCAGCAGCTTGGACAACTACGAGCAGTACTTC.

The table lists this clone with a few counts. The chain couples TRBV27 to TRBJ2-3, with D perhaps matching TRBD2 (6 bases). The ends were cut back, 3 bases at V and 4 bases at J, with 14 bases in the middle. This CDR3 has 15 residues. Germline values: CDR1 MNHEY, CDR2 SMNVEV (reference sequence). The CDR3 spells CASSFPGASADTQYF. The DNA of the CDR3 is TGTGCCAGCAGTTTCCCTGGCGCTAGCGCAGATACGCAGTATTTT.

This clone has a handful of counts. The chain links TRBV6-6 to TRBJ1-5, with 7 positions matching TRBD1. The V gene end was trimmed by 6 bases and the J gene end by 2 bases; junction bases not matched to a gene: 7. This CDR3 comprises 15 residues. Germline-derived CDR1 and CDR2 are MNHNY and SVGAGI (reference sequence). CDR3 sequence: CASSSRGSGNQPQHF. The CDR3 DNA follows: TGTGCCAGCAGCTCCAGGGGGTCGGGCAATCAGCCCCAGCATTTT.